This T cell receptor beta chain was sequenced in a study of cytomegalovirus exposure and HLA in healthy donors. Study overall: There were more than 350 genotyped donors. Of these, roughly 86% fell in the genetic ancestry cluster associated with self-reported Caucasian donors.

Study-wide points: When a later analysis was performed, an Asian-associated ancestry cluster reportedly had fewer N-insertions than the approximately 600-donor mean. Later work showed greater clonal expansion in HLA-associated TCR beta chains than in equally common others. Being productive about 90% or about 30% of the time was typical of most TCR beta V segments in an earlier analysis.

Vbeta (60) and Jbeta (13) primers were used in the PCR. Only in-frame clones appear in the TCRdb table, and some are missing; sequencing was by immunoSEQ multiplex PCR. Altogether roughly 140,000 clones are present, 80% to 85% being singletons, with the ten largest covering about 2.6%. As regards this clone: Its antigen is unknown.

Trimming shortened V by 5 bases and J by 3 bases, and 29 bases separated the two germline ends. Germline V gene sequence: CDR1 LNHDA, CDR2 SQIVND (reference sequence). There are 19 residues in the CDR3. The sample consisted of PBMCs. V is TRBV19 and J is TRBJ2-7; D unclear. The source is a boy aged 2-15 years in good health and CMV-seronegative. The CDR3 nucleotides read TGTGCCAGTAGTTCTCGGAGTAATAGTGCCGGAACTACTCGCTACGAGCAGTACTTC. Residues: CASSSRSNSAGTTRYEQYF.